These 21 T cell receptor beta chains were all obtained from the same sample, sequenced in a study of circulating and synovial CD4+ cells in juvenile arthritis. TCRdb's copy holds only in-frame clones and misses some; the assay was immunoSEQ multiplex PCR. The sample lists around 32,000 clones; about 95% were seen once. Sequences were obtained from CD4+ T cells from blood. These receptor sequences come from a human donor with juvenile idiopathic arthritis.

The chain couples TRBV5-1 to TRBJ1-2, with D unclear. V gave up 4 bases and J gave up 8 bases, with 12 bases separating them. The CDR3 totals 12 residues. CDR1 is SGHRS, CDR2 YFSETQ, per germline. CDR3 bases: TGCGCCAGCAGCCACGGCCGGGAGGGCTACACCTTC. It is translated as CASSHGREGYTF.

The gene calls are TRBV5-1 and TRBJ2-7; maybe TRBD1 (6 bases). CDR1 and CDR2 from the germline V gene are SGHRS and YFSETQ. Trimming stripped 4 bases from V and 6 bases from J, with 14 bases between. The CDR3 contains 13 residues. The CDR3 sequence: CASSIPGAAEQYF. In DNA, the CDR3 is TGCGCCAGCAGCATACCAGGGGCGGCCGAGCAGTACTTC.

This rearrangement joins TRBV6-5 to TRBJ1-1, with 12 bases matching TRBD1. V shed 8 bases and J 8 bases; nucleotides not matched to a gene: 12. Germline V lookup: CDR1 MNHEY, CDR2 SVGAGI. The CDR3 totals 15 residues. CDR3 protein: CASSRDRGQGGEAFF. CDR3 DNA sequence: TGTGCCAGCTCTCGGGACAGGGGGCAAGGGGGAGAAGCTTTCTTT.

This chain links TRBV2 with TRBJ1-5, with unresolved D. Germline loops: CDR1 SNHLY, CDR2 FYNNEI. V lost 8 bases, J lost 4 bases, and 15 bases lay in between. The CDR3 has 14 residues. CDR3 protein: CASGLGEGNQPQHF. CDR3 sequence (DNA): TGTGCCAGCGGTCTGGGAGAAGGGAATCAGCCCCAGCATTTT.

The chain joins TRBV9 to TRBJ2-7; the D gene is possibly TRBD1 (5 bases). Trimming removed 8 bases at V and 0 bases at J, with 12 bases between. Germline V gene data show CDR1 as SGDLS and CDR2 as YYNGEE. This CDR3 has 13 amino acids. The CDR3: CASSRGSSYEQYF. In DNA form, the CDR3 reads TGTGCCAGTTCTAGGGGTAGCTCCTACGAGCAGTACTTC.

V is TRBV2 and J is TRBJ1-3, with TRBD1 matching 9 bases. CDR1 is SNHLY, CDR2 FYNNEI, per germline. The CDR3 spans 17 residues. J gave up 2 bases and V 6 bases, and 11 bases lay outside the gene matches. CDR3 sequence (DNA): TGTGCCAGCAGGGCCGGGGACAGGGCGCAGACTGGAAACACCATATATTTT. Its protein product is CASRAGDRAQTGNTIYF.

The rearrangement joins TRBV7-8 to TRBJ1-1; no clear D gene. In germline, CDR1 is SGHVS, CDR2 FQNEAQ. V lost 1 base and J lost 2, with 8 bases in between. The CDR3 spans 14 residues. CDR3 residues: CASSLVRGNTEAFF. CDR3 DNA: TGTGCCAGCAGCTTAGTCCGGGGAAACACTGAAGCTTTCTTT. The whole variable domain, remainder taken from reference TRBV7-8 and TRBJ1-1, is GAGVSQSPRYKVAKRGQDVALRCDPISGHVSLFWYQQALGQGPEFLTYFQNEAQLDKSGLPSDRFFAERPEGSVSTLKIQRTQQEDSAVYLCASSLVRGNTEAFFGQGTRLTVV.

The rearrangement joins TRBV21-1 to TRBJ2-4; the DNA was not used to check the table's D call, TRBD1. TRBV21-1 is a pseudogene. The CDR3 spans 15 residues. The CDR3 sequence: CASPHRDAAKNIQYF. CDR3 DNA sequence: TGTGCCAGCCCCCACAGGGATGCGGCCAAAAACATTCAGTACTTC.

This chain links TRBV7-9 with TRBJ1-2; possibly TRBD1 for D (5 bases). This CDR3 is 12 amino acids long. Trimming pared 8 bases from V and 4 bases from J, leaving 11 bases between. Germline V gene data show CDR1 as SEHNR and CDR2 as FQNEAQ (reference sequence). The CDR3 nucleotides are TGTGCCAGCGGAGGGGCAGTCTATGGCTACACCTTC. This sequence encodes CASGGAVYGYTF.

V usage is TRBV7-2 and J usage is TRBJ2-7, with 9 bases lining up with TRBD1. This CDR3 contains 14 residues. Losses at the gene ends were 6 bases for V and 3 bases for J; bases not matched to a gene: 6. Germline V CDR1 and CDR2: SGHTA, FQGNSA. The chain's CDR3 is CASRRPGQGYEQYF. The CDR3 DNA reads TGTGCCAGCAGGCGGCCGGGACAGGGCTACGAGCAGTACTTC.

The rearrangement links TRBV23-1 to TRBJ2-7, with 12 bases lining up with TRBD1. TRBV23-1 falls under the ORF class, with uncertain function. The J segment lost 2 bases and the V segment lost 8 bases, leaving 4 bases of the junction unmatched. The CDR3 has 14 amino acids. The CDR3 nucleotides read TGCGCCAGCGAGGGACAGGGGGCGGCCTACGAGCAGTACTTC. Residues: CASEGQGAAYEQYF.

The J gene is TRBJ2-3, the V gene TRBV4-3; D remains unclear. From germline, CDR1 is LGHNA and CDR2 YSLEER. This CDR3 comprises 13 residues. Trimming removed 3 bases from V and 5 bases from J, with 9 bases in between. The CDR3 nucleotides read TGCGCCAGCAGCCAGGGCTACGGAGATACGCAGTATTTT. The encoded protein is CASSQGYGDTQYF.

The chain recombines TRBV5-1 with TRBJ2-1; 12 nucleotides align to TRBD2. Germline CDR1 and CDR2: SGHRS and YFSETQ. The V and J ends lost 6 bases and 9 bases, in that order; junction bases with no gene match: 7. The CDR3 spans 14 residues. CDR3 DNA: TGCGCCAGCATTGGGGCTAGCGGGAGGGGTGAGCAGTTCTTC. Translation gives CASIGASGRGEQFF.

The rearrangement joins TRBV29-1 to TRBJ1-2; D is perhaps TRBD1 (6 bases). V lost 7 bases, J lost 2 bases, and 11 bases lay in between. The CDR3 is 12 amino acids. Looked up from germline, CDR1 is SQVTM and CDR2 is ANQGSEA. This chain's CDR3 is CSGTTGNYGYTF. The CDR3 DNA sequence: TGCAGCGGAACTACAGGGAACTATGGCTACACCTTC.

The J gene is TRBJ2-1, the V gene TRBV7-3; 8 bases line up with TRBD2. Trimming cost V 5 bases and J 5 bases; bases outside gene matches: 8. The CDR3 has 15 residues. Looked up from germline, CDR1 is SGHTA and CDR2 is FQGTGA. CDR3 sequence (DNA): TGTGCCAGCAGCCCCGGGACTAGACACCACAATGAGCAGTTCTTC. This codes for CASSPGTRHHNEQFF.

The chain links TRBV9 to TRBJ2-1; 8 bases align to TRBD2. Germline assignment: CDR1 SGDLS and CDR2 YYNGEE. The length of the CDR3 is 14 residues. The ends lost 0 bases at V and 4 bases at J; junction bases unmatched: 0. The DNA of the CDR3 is TGTGCCAGCAGCGTAGAGCGGGGGTACAATGAGCAGTTCTTC. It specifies CASSVERGYNEQFF.

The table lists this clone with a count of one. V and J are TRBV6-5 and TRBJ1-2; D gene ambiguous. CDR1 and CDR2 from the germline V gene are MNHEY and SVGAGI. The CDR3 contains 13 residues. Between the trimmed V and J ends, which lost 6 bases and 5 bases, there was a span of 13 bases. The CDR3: CASRESRYYGYTF. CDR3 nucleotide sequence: TGTGCCAGCAGAGAGAGCCGATATTATGGCTACACCTTC.

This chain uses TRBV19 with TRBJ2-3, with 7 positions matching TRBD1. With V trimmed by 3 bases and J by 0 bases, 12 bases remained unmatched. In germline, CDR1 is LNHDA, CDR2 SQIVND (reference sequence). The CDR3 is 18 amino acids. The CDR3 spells CASSISTGQFASTDTQYF. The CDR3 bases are TGTGCCAGTAGTATTTCGACGGGACAGTTCGCTAGCACAGATACGCAGTATTTT.

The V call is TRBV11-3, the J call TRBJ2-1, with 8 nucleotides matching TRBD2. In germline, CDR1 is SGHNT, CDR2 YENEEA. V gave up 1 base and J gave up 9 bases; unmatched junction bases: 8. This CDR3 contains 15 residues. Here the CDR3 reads CASSLGLSGISEQFF. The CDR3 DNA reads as TGTGCCAGCAGCTTAGGCCTTAGCGGGATTAGTGAGCAGTTCTTC.

This chain's CDR3 is CASVAGGPLNEQFF. CDR3 bases: TGTGCCAGTGTAGCGGGAGGGCCTCTCAATGAGCAGTTCTTC. This chain links TRBV28 with TRBJ2-1, with 11 bases identical to TRBD2. Per the germline V gene, CDR1 is MDHEN and CDR2 is SYDVKM. After removal of 9 bases from V and 6 bases from J, the junction contained 7 bases not matched to a gene. This CDR3 contains 14 residues.

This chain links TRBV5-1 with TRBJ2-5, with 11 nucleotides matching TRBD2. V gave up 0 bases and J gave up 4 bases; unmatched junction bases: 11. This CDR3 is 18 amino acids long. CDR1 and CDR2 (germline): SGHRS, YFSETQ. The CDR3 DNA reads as TGCGCCAGCAGCTTGGCGGGGGTCCTAGCGGGGGGCAGAGAGACCCAGTACTTC. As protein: CASSLAGVLAGGRETQYF.